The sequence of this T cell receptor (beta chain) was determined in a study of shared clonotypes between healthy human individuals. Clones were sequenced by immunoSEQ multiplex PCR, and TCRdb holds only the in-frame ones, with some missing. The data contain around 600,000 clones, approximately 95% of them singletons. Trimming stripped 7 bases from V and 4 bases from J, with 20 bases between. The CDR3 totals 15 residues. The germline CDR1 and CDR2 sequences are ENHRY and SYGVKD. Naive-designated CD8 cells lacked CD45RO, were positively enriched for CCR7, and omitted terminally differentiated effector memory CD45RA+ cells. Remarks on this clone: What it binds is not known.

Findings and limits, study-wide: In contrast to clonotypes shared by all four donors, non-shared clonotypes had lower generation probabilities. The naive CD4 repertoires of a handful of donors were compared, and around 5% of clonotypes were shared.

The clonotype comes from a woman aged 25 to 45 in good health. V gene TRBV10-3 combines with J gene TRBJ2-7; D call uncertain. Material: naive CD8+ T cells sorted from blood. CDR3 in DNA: TGTGCCATCACCCGAACACGGACCAGAAAATACGAGCAGTACTTC. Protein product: CAITRTRTRKYEQYF.